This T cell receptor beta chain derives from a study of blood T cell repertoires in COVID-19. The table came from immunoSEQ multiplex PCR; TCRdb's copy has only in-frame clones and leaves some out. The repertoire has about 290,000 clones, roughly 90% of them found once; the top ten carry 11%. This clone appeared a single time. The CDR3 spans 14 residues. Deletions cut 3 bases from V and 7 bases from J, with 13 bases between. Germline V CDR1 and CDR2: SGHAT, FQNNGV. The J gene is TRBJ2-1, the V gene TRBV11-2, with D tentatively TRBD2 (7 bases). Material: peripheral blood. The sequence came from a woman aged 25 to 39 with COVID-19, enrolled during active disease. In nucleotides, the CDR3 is TGTGCCAGCAGCTTCCGGGGGGCGGGTAATGAGCAGTTCTTC. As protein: CASSFRGAGNEQFF.